This T cell receptor beta chain appears in the sequencing data of a study of blood T cell repertoires in COVID-19. Trimming took 4 bases from V and 4 from J, leaving 18 bases between them. The germline V gene has CDR1 SGHDT and CDR2 YYEEEE. This CDR3 spans 16 amino acids. TCRdb's table, derived via immunoSEQ multiplex PCR, lists solely in-frame clones and lacks some. The sample includes roughly 62,000 clones, less than 85% of them seen just once. Sequencing was performed on peripheral blood. V gene TRBV5-6 combines with J gene TRBJ1-5; D is unclear. The origin of this receptor is a man aged 60-69 years with acute or convalescent COVID-19. CDR3 protein: CASSVFPVRINQPQHF. The DNA of the CDR3 is TGTGCCAGCAGCGTGTTCCCGGTTCGCATAAATCAGCCCCAGCATTTT.